These 30 T cell receptor beta chains were sequenced from one sample in a study of cytomegalovirus exposure and HLA in healthy donors. 13 Jbeta primers and 60 Vbeta primers were used for the PCR. Here immunoSEQ multiplex PCR was the method, and the copy in TCRdb shows in-frame clones only, minus some. The sample table includes around 140,000 clones. Sequencing was done on a sample of PBMCs. These receptors all come from a woman aged 18-29 years in good health and CMV-seronegative.

The rearrangement uses TRBV18 and TRBJ1-3; D call uncertain. The CDR3 covers 14 residues. CDR1 and CDR2 from the germline V gene are KGHSH and LQKENI. Trimming pared 9 bases from V and 0 bases from J, leaving 12 bases between. The CDR3 DNA reads TGTGCCAGTTCGGGGATTAGCTCTGGAAACACCATATATTTT. This sequence encodes CASSGISSGNTIYF.

V gene TRBV5-4 combines with J gene TRBJ2-7; D may be TRBD1 (6 bases). CDR1 SGHNT and CDR2 YYREEE come from the germline V gene (reference sequence). The CDR3 is made up of 15 amino acids. V was shortened by 2 bases and J by 2 bases, with 14 bases between the two germline ends. The CDR3 DNA follows: TGTGCCAGCAGCTTACAGGGCCCCCAAACCTACGAGCAGTACTTC. Protein: CASSLQGPQTYEQYF.

The CDR3 here is CASSFDRSNQPQHF. In DNA form, the CDR3 reads TGTGCCAGCAGCTTCGACAGGAGCAATCAGCCCCAGCATTTT. V and J are TRBV5-5 and TRBJ1-5; the D gene is possibly TRBD1 (6 bases). V was clipped by 2 bases and J by 1 base, with 7 bases between them. CDR1 SGHKS and CDR2 YYEKEE come from the germline V gene (reference sequence). CDR3 length: 14 residues.

The chain recombines TRBV7-9 with TRBJ2-5; TRBD2 might be the D (6 bases). Trimming took off 5 bases at V and 5 bases at J, with 18 bases between the two ends. CDR3 length equals 15 residues. The germline V gene has CDR1 SEHNR and CDR2 FQNEAQ (reference sequence). The CDR3 DNA sequence: TGTGCCAGCAGCCAGACCCCGCGGGGTACGGAGACCCAGTACTTC. This encodes CASSQTPRGTETQYF.

The chain joins TRBV14 to TRBJ1-2; weak D call: TRBD1 (6 bases). This CDR3 spans 15 amino acids. Germline V lookup: CDR1 SGHDN, CDR2 FVKESK. V lost 0 bases and J 3 bases, leaving 11 bases between the germline ends. DNA for the CDR3: TGTGCCAGCAGCCAAGATCCGGGGGGCGACTATGGCTACACCTTC. Protein product: CASSQDPGGDYGYTF.

V usage is TRBV19 and J usage is TRBJ1-1; a weak D match, TRBD1 (5 bases). This CDR3 is built from 15 residues. The germline CDR1 and CDR2 sequences are LNHDA and SQIVND (reference sequence). V was shortened by 4 bases and J by 4 bases, with 16 bases between the two germline ends. CDR3 DNA: TGTGCCAGTAGTAGCGACCGGGGGGTGAGCACTGAAGCTTTCTTT. Translation gives CASSSDRGVSTEAFF.

This chain connects TRBV7-2 to TRBJ2-1; TRBD2 matches at 10 bases. Per germline, CDR1 SGHTA and CDR2 FQGNSA. CDR3 length: 18 residues. V was clipped by 5 bases and J by 8 bases; unmatched bases: 18. The CDR3 loop reads CASSPKVLFASGSDEQFF. The CDR3 nucleotides read TGTGCCAGCAGCCCAAAGGTTTTGTTCGCTAGCGGGAGCGATGAGCAGTTCTTC.

The J gene is TRBJ2-5, the V gene TRBV28, with 10 bases matching TRBD2. Looked up from germline, CDR1 is MDHEN and CDR2 is SYDVKM. Trimming took 5 bases from V and 1 from J; bases not matched to a gene: 7. This CDR3 has 16 amino acids. In DNA form, the CDR3 reads TGTGCCAGCAGTCACGGACTAGCGGAAATCCAAGAGACCCAGTACTTC. Translating it yields CASSHGLAEIQETQYF. The whole variable domain, filled in from reference TRBV28 and TRBJ2-5, reads DVKVTQSSRYLVKRTGEKVFLECVQDMDHENMFWYRQDPGLGLRLIYFSYDVKMKEKGDIPEGYSVSREKKERFSLILESASTNQTSMYLCASSHGLAEIQETQYFGPGTRLLVL.

V is TRBV7-2 and J is TRBJ2-1, with 10 bases aligning to TRBD1. The CDR3 spans 15 residues. Germline V gene data show CDR1 as SGHTA and CDR2 as FQGNSA. The J segment lost 7 bases and the V segment lost 1 base, leaving 4 bases of the junction unmatched. The CDR3 loop is CASSLVWTGGNEQFF. The CDR3 DNA sequence: TGTGCCAGCAGCTTAGTGTGGACAGGGGGAAATGAGCAGTTCTTC.

The V gene is TRBV28, the J gene TRBJ2-7; unclear D gene. Trimming removed 5 bases from V and 2 bases from J, with 13 bases in between. CDR1 and CDR2 (germline): MDHEN, SYDVKM. The CDR3 is 14 residues long. CDR3 nucleotide sequence: TGTGCCAGCAGTCCCGTCGCTAGGCCCTACGAGCAGTACGTC. It translates to CASSPVARPYEQYV.

A word on this clone: Additional DNA sequences in this sample encode the identical CDR3. V usage is TRBV5-1 and J usage is TRBJ1-5, with TRBD1 matching 8 bases. Germline V CDR1 and CDR2: SGHRS, YFSETQ. This CDR3 contains 14 residues. The V segment lost 0 bases and the J segment 4 bases; nucleotides outside the gene matches: 0. As DNA, the CDR3 is TGCGCCAGCAGCTTGGGGACAGGGAATCAGCCCCAGCATTTT. Its protein is CASSLGTGNQPQHF.

This sequence joins TRBV6-6 and TRBJ2-5; no firm D call. The germline gives CDR1 MNHNY, CDR2 SVGAGI (reference sequence). The germline V and J ends were trimmed by 8 bases and 5 bases, with 9 bases remaining between them. This CDR3 spans 11 amino acids. CDR3: CASSLLETQYF. CDR3 bases: TGTGCCAGCTCACTTCTGGAGACCCAGTACTTC.

The chain combines TRBV4-2 with TRBJ1-3, with a weak D call TRBD1 (6 bases). The CDR3 is 15 residues long. Germline V lookup: CDR1 LGHNA, CDR2 YNFKEQ. V shed 1 base and J shed 3 bases, with 10 bases lying between them. This CDR3 is CASSQVTGLGNTIYF. CDR3 coding DNA: TGTGCCAGCAGCCAAGTCACAGGGCTTGGAAACACCATATATTTT.

The rearrangement joins TRBV9 to TRBJ2-1, with TRBD2 matching 10 bases. From germline, CDR1 is SGDLS and CDR2 YYNGEE. V was pared by 4 bases and J by 3 bases, with 7 bases of the junction left unmatched. This CDR3 is built from 16 residues. Here the CDR3 DNA reads TGTGCCAGCAGCTCCCTTCCTAGCGGGAGCTACAATGAGCAGTTCTTC. Its protein is CASSSLPSGSYNEQFF. The whole variable domain, remainder taken from reference TRBV9 and TRBJ2-1, is DSGVTQTPKHLITATGQRVTLRCSPRSGDLSVYWYQQSLDQGLQFLIQYYNGEERAKGNILERFSAQQFPDLHSELNLSSLELGDSALYFCASSSLPSGSYNEQFFGPGTRLTVL.

The genes are TRBV4-1 and TRBJ1-5; TRBD1 might be the D (6 bases). The CDR3 covers 19 residues. Looked up from germline, CDR1 is MGHRA and CDR2 is YSYEKL. The V gene lost 1 base and the J gene lost 0 bases, with 19 bases spanning the gap. CDR3 residues: CASSQGGTRDIHSNQPQHF. For the CDR3, the DNA is TGCGCCAGCAGCCAAGGTGGCACCCGGGACATCCATAGCAATCAGCCCCAGCATTTT.

A remark on this clone: The same CDR3 also results from other DNA sequences found in this sample. The rearrangement links TRBV5-1 to TRBJ1-1, with D possibly TRBD1 on 6 matching bases. The V end lost 0 bases, the J end lost 2 bases, and 8 bases lay between the germline ends. This CDR3 has 14 amino acids. The germline gives CDR1 SGHRS, CDR2 YFSETQ. This chain's CDR3 is CASSLGQVNTEAFF. The CDR3 nucleotides read TGCGCCAGCAGCTTGGGACAGGTAAACACTGAAGCTTTCTTT.

The chain has TRBV6-5 and TRBJ1-2; 10 nucleotides agree with TRBD1. CDR1 MNHEY and CDR2 SVGAGI come from the germline V gene. The length of the CDR3 is 16 residues. The ends lost 0 bases at V and 6 bases at J; junction bases unmatched: 7. CDR3 nucleotides: TGTGCCAGCAGTTACTCGGATGGGACAGGGGAAAATGGCTACACCTTC. Residues: CASSYSDGTGENGYTF.

CDR3 in amino acids: CASSATGPSSGNTIYF. The CDR3 DNA is TGTGCCAGCAGCGCAACAGGACCAAGCTCTGGAAACACCATATATTTT. The chain joins TRBV6-6 to TRBJ1-3, with TRBD1 as a possible D gene (5 bases). V lost 6 bases and J 0 bases, leaving 15 bases between the germline ends. CDR1 MNHNY and CDR2 SVGAGI come from the germline V gene (reference sequence). The CDR3 sequence is 16 residues long.

The genes are TRBV30 and TRBJ2-6; perhaps TRBD1 as D (5 bases). Germline CDR1 reads GTSNPN; CDR2 reads SVGIG (reference sequence). Trimming took off 7 bases at V and 0 bases at J, with 13 bases between the two ends. The CDR3 totals 15 residues. CDR3 in amino acids: CALDPRGSGANVLTF. Here the CDR3 DNA reads TGTGCCTTAGACCCTAGGGGCTCTGGGGCCAACGTCCTGACTTTC.

Note on this clone: Other DNA sequences in the sample encode the same CDR3. The chain employs TRBV27 and TRBJ2-5; the match to TRBD2 covers 12 bases. Losses at the gene ends were 2 bases for V and 5 bases for J; bases not matched to a gene: 6. The CDR3 has 16 residues. Germline lookup yields CDR1 MNHEY and CDR2 SMNVEV (reference sequence). The CDR3 region is CASSLLAGGPGETQYF. CDR3 DNA sequence: TGTGCCAGCAGTTTACTAGCGGGAGGGCCGGGGGAGACCCAGTACTTC.

The chain employs TRBV29-1 and TRBJ2-3, with 8 bases identical to TRBD2. The germline V gene has CDR1 SQVTM and CDR2 ANQGSEA. The V and J ends lost 3 bases and 0 bases, in that order; junction bases with no gene match: 8. The CDR3 has 16 residues. In DNA form, the CDR3 reads TGCAGCGTTGAGGTGACGGGGGGGCGAAGCACAGATACGCAGTATTTT. Its protein is CSVEVTGGRSTDTQYF.

The rearrangement links TRBV5-3 to TRBJ2-5; D call uncertain. TRBV5-3 is labeled an ORF, and its function is uncertain. This CDR3 region has 14 residues. V was pared by 2 bases and J by 2 bases, with 10 bases between. This chain's CDR3 is CARSFGSTQETQYF. Here the CDR3 DNA reads TGTGCCAGAAGCTTCGGGTCAACTCAAGAGACCCAGTACTTC.

The rearrangement uses TRBV27 and TRBJ2-1; 7 positions match TRBD2. V gave up 0 bases and J gave up 5 bases; unmatched junction bases: 7. Germline CDR1 is MNHEY and CDR2 is SMNVEV (reference sequence). CDR3 length: 16 amino acids. CDR3 nucleotide sequence: TGTGCCAGCAGTTTATCCGGGGCTAGCGGCAACAATGAGCAGTTCTTC. It is translated as CASSLSGASGNNEQFF.

V gene TRBV5-4 combines with J gene TRBJ2-1, with 14 nucleotides matching TRBD2. Germline V gene lookup returns CDR1 SGHNT and CDR2 YYREEE (reference sequence). Germline trimming cut 0 bases from V and 8 bases from J; bases unmatched to any gene: 7. The CDR3 sequence is 17 residues long. The CDR3 is CASSLAVLTSGRDEQFF. CDR3 in DNA: TGTGCCAGCAGCTTGGCGGTTCTGACTAGCGGGAGGGATGAGCAGTTCTTC.

This chain uses TRBV15 with TRBJ2-1; D might be TRBD2 (6 bases). The length of the CDR3 is 16 residues. Germline V lookup: CDR1 LNHNV, CDR2 YYDKDF (reference sequence). The germline V and J ends were trimmed by 5 bases and 8 bases, with 22 bases remaining between them. The DNA for the CDR3 is TGTGCCACCAGCTCTGACCGGGACTCCCCCGTCGATGAGCAGTTCTTC. It yields the protein CATSSDRDSPVDEQFF.

The V gene is TRBV7-9, the J gene TRBJ2-1; 8 bases agree with TRBD2. The CDR3 is 16 residues long. Germline V gene sequence: CDR1 SEHNR, CDR2 FQNEAQ (reference sequence). The trim removed 5 bases at V and 8 bases at J, leaving 14 bases unmatched. CDR3 in amino acids: CASSPAGGSALDEQFF. The CDR3 DNA reads TGTGCCAGCAGCCCGGCGGGGGGATCGGCGCTCGATGAGCAGTTCTTC.

This chain connects TRBV28 to TRBJ1-2; TRBD1 agrees at 9 bases. Germline trimming cut 6 bases from V and 2 bases from J; bases unmatched to any gene: 7. The V gene's germline CDR1 is MDHEN and CDR2 SYDVKM. This CDR3 has 15 residues. DNA for the CDR3: TGTGCCAGCAGGATGAACAGGGGGCTGAACTATGGCTACACCTTC. Protein: CASRMNRGLNYGYTF.

The chain recombines TRBV6-4 with TRBJ2-3, with D maybe TRBD1 (6 bases). Trimming removed 6 bases at V and 4 bases at J, with 17 bases between. Per the germline V gene, CDR1 is MRHNA and CDR2 is SNTAGT. CDR3 length: 15 residues. The CDR3 protein is CASSDAITGSDTQYF. The CDR3 region has the DNA TGTGCCAGCAGCGACGCCATCACAGGGTCAGATACGCAGTATTTT.

J is TRBJ1-1 and V is TRBV27; D possibly corresponds to TRBD1 (5 bases). The V and J ends lost 3 bases and 0 bases respectively, with 5 bases between them. Germline V gene sequence: CDR1 MNHEY, CDR2 SMNVEV (reference sequence). The CDR3 contains 13 residues. CDR3 DNA sequence: TGTGCCAGCAGTTTGGACATGAACACTGAAGCTTTCTTT. Amino acid sequence: CASSLDMNTEAFF.

J is TRBJ1-3 and V is TRBV6-6; D possibly corresponds to TRBD1 (5 bases). The germline gives CDR1 MNHNY, CDR2 SVGAGI (reference sequence). This CDR3 is 16 amino acids long. V lost 0 bases and J 0 bases, leaving 9 bases between the germline ends. For the CDR3, the DNA is TGTGCCAGCAGTTACTCGTCCAGGGTCTCTGGAAACACCATATATTTT. It translates to CASSYSSRVSGNTIYF.